Described below is a single T cell receptor (beta chain) sequence and its context. Only in-frame clones appear in the TCRdb table, and some are missing; sequencing was by immunoSEQ multiplex PCR. The data hold some 320,000 clones, with 70% to 90% observed a single time. This record comes from a study of blood T cell repertoires in COVID-19. Study-wide context: PBMCs, B-cell-depleted T cells, or T cells were the source of the cDNA or gDNA that made up the material.

In terms of age and location, participants ranged from about 18 to 90 years and lived in about two dozen US areas. Cohorts were assigned according to the clinical history that participants reported. The CDR3 has 17 residues. Germline V CDR1 and CDR2: MGHRA, YSYEKL. Trimming removed 3 bases at V and 1 base at J, with 18 bases between. What was sequenced was PBMCs or T cells enriched from blood (not recorded which). The rearrangement links TRBV4-1 to TRBJ1-1, with unresolved D. The receptor was isolated from a woman aged 25 to 39 who had recovered from COVID-19. CDR3 sequence reads: CASSHREFRASNTEAFF. CDR3 DNA: TGCGCCAGCAGCCATCGGGAGTTTCGCGCGTCGAACACTGAAGCTTTCTTT.